This TCR beta chain was obtained from a study of radiation and T cells in renal cell carcinoma. This table comes from immunoSEQ multiplex PCR, and its TCRdb copy is limited to in-frame clones, with some not included. The data contain about 78,000 clones, 70% to 90% of them singletons. Remarks on this clone: Its cognate antigen is unknown.

Specified time point: blood 4 weeks post-SBRT, at nephrectomy. The treatment denotes: 15 Gy SBRT to primary tumor, nephrectomy 4 weeks later. The tumor was a clear cell renal cell carcinoma. Overall study findings and caveats: From baseline, blood top tumor clonotypes peaked at 2 weeks post-radiation.

The material was blood, obtained from a patient whose treatment included radiotherapy and nephrectomy. The sequence derives from a woman in her seventies with renal cell carcinoma.

In DNA, the CDR3 is TGTGCCACCTCTAGCTATACTAGCACAGATACGCAGTATTTT. This gives the protein CATSSYTSTDTQYF. The chain uses TRBV7-2 and TRBJ2-3; D is perhaps TRBD2 (5 bases). CDR1 and CDR2 from the germline V gene are SGHTA and FQGNSA. The CDR3 loop spans 14 amino acids. V was trimmed by 10 bases and J by 0 bases, leaving 14 bases between them. Using reference TRBV7-2 and TRBJ2-3 for the parts outside the CDR3, the full variable domain is GAGVSQSPSNKVTEKGKDVELRCDPISGHTALYWYRQSLGQGLEFLIYFQGNSAPDKSGLPSDRFSAERTGGSVSTLTIQRTQQEDSAVYLCATSSYTSTDTQYFGPGTRLTVL.